The 17 T cell receptor beta chains below come from one sample, sequenced in a study of blood T cell repertoires in COVID-19. Repertoires were generated with immunoSEQ multiplex PCR, while TCRdb's copy carries only in-frame clones and drops some. The sample lists approximately 260,000 clones; almost 90% were seen once. Material for sequencing was peripheral blood. These receptors were collected from a woman aged 60-70 years with COVID-19, enrolled during active disease.

This clone was detected only once. The CDR3 reads CASSPGQINQPQHF. For the CDR3, the DNA is TGTGCCAGCAGCCCCGGACAAATAAATCAGCCCCAGCATTTT. The V and J genes are TRBV6-6 and TRBJ1-5; possible D gene TRBD1, 5 bases. Per the germline V gene, CDR1 is MNHNY and CDR2 is SVGAGI (reference sequence). V was trimmed by 6 bases and J by 4 bases, leaving 13 bases between them. This CDR3 is 14 amino acids long.

This clone was seen a single time. V usage is TRBV7-2 and J usage is TRBJ1-1; perhaps TRBD1 as D (5 bases). Germline CDR1 and CDR2: SGHTA and FQGNSA. V was pared by 2 bases and J by 6 bases, with 13 bases between. The CDR3 spans 14 residues. The CDR3 loop is CASSLISSRAEAFF. The CDR3 DNA sequence: TGTGCCAGCAGCTTAATCTCGTCCAGGGCTGAAGCTTTCTTT.

This clone was counted a single time. This chain uses TRBV10-3 with TRBJ1-4, with D tentatively TRBD1 (5 bases). The CDR3 has 14 amino acids. Trimming stripped 2 bases from V and 4 bases from J, with 8 bases between. Germline values: CDR1 ENHRY, CDR2 SYGVKD. The CDR3 nucleotides are TGTGCCATCAGTGAGGACAGATATAATGAAAAACTGTTTTTT. Translated: CAISEDRYNEKLFF.

The V call is TRBV7-3, the J call TRBJ1-2, with D maybe TRBD1 (5 bases). CDR1 is SGHTA, CDR2 FQGTGA, per germline. The CDR3 covers 16 residues. V lost 5 bases to trimming and J lost 3 bases, with 19 bases between them. DNA of the CDR3: TGTGCCAGCAGCCCTCTGGGGGACGGGAGTGACTATGGCTACACCTTC. Its translation is CASSPLGDGSDYGYTF. Full variable domain (remainder filled in from reference TRBV7-3 and TRBJ1-2): GAGVSQTPSNKVTEKGKYVELRCDPISGHTALYWYRQSLGQGPEFLIYFQGTGAADDSGLPNDRFFAVRPEGSVSTLKIQRTERGDSAVYLCASSPLGDGSDYGYTFGSGTRLTVV.

V usage is TRBV5-8 and J usage is TRBJ2-6, with TRBD1 matching over 8 bases. CDR3 size: 18 residues. J gave up 1 base and V 4 bases, and 10 bases lay outside the gene matches. Looked up from germline, CDR1 is SGHTS and CDR2 is YDEGEE. The CDR3, as DNA: TGTGCCAGCAGCAACAACAGGGGGATAAGGTCTGGGGCCAACGTCCTGACTTTC. As protein: CASSNNRGIRSGANVLTF.

V gene TRBV9 combines with J gene TRBJ2-5; 11 bases are shared with TRBD2. The CDR3 spans 15 residues. V lost 3 bases, J lost 5 bases, and 6 bases stayed unmatched. Germline V gene sequence: CDR1 SGDLS, CDR2 YYNGEE. CDR3 bases: TGTGCCAGCAGCGACAGGGCTAGCGGGGGGGAGACCCAGTACTTC. Amino acids: CASSDRASGGETQYF.

The J gene is TRBJ2-1, the V gene TRBV24-1; the match to TRBD2 covers 8 bases. With V trimmed by 4 bases and J by 6 bases, 4 bases remained unmatched. Germline V gene sequence: CDR1 KGHDR, CDR2 SFDVKD. The CDR3 has 14 residues. This chain's CDR3 is CATSEGGGFNEQFF. The DNA for the CDR3 is TGTGCCACCAGTGAAGGCGGGGGGTTCAATGAGCAGTTCTTC.

The rearrangement links TRBV6-1 to TRBJ1-5; tentative D call: TRBD1 (6 bases). The CDR3 has 15 amino acids. Germline CDR1 reads MNHNS; CDR2 reads SASEGT. Trimming left V 1 base short and J 3 bases short, with 10 bases between. CDR3 DNA: TGTGCCAGCAGTGAAGTGGACAGAATCAATCAGCCCCAGCATTTT. Amino acid sequence: CASSEVDRINQPQHF.

The rearrangement links TRBV5-5 to TRBJ2-2, with 8 bases that match TRBD2. The CDR3 loop spans 14 amino acids. Germline trimming cut 2 bases from V and 6 bases from J; bases unmatched to any gene: 3. Germline V gene data show CDR1 as SGHKS and CDR2 as YYEKEE (reference sequence). Here the CDR3 reads CASSFGGAAGELFF. In DNA form, the CDR3 reads TGTGCCAGCAGCTTCGGGGGGGCTGCCGGGGAGCTGTTTTTT.

This rearrangement joins TRBV18 to TRBJ1-4; D unclear. Germline values: CDR1 KGHSH, CDR2 LQKENI. The CDR3 runs to 13 residues. Deletions cut 7 bases from V and 7 bases from J, with 13 bases between. In DNA, the CDR3 is TGTGCCAGCTGCCGTGGCCGGGGTGAAAAACTGTTTTTT. Amino acids: CASCRGRGEKLFF.

The CDR3 here is CASSPLYTDRGRIYGYTF. The CDR3 bases are TGTGCCAGCAGCCCACTATACACAGACAGGGGGCGCATCTATGGCTACACCTTC. This chain uses TRBV5-6 with TRBJ1-2; 10 bases agree with TRBD1. CDR1 and CDR2 (germline): SGHDT, YYEEEE. The CDR3 has 18 amino acids. The V gene end was trimmed by 4 bases and the J gene end by 4 bases; junction bases not matched to a gene: 16.

The gene calls are TRBV30 and TRBJ1-5; D uncertain. The CDR3 totals 14 residues. From germline, CDR1 is GTSNPN and CDR2 SVGIG (reference sequence). The V end lost 2 bases, the J end lost 2 bases, and 10 bases lay between the germline ends. The CDR3 DNA sequence: TGTGCCTGGAGTCTAACTGCGGGCAATCAGCCCCAGCATTTT. Translation: CAWSLTAGNQPQHF.

The gene calls are TRBV18 and TRBJ1-5; weak D call: TRBD1 (5 bases). V was trimmed by 2 bases and J by 2 bases, leaving 10 bases between them. Germline CDR1 is KGHSH and CDR2 is LQKENI. This CDR3 has 15 residues. The CDR3: CASSPGGGGNQPQHF. Written as DNA, the CDR3 is TGTGCCAGCTCACCAGGAGGAGGGGGCAATCAGCCCCAGCATTTT.

The rearrangement uses TRBV19 and TRBJ1-6; 7 bases line up with TRBD1. V trimming: 3 bases; J trimming: 9 bases; junction bases outside the gene matches: 17. The germline V gene has CDR1 LNHDA and CDR2 SQIVND (reference sequence). This CDR3 is built from 18 residues. The CDR3 region is CASSIHIPRQGIGSPLHF. The CDR3 nucleotides read TGTGCCAGTAGTATCCATATCCCCAGACAGGGTATCGGTTCACCCCTCCACTTT.

The sample holds one count of this clone. The chain carries TRBV7-7 and TRBJ2-2; 9 bases map to TRBD2. Per the germline V gene, CDR1 is SSHAT and CDR2 is FNYEAQ (reference sequence). There are 16 residues in the CDR3. V was clipped by 5 bases and J by 2 bases; unmatched bases: 6. The CDR3 region has the DNA TGTGCCAGCAGCCGAATAGCGGGGGCAAACACCGGGGAGCTGTTTTTT. Translation gives CASSRIAGANTGELFF.

V is TRBV5-3 and J is TRBJ2-7; 8 bases match TRBD1. TRBV5-3 is given ORF status, its function remaining uncertain. V was clipped by 2 bases and J by 2 bases; unmatched bases: 6. The CDR3 length is 15 residues. The CDR3 nucleotides are TGTGCCAGAAGCTTCGGGGACAGGAGCACCTACGAGCAGTACTTC. It translates to CARSFGDRSTYEQYF.

This chain joins TRBV6-5 and TRBJ1-1; D is uncertain. From germline, CDR1 is MNHEY and CDR2 SVGAGI. CDR3 size: 12 residues. V was pared by 6 bases and J by 5 bases, with 10 bases between. CDR3 in amino acids: CASSASGTEAFF. In DNA form, the CDR3 reads TGTGCCAGCAGCGCATCGGGGACTGAAGCTTTCTTT.